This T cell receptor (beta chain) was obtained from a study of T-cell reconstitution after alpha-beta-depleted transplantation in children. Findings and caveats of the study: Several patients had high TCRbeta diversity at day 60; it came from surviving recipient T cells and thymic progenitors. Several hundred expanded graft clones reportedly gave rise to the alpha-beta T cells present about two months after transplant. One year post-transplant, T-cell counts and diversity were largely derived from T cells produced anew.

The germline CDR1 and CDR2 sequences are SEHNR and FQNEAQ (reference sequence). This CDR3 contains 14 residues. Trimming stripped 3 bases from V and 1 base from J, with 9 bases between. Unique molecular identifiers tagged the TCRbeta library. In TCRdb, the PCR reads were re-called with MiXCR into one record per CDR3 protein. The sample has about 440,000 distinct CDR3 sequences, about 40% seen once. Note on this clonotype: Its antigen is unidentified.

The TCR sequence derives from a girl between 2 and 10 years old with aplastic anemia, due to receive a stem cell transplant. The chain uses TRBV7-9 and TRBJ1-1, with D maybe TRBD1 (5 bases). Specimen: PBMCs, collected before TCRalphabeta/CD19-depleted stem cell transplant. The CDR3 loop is CASSFRDANTEAFF. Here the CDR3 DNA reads TGTGCCAGCAGCTTCAGGGACGCGAACACTGAAGCTTTCTTT.